Below are 21 T cell receptor beta chains sequenced from a single sample in a study of beta chain features in type 1 diabetes. Study-wide results and caveats: Shorter TCRB CDR3s, moderately but significantly so, marked every one of the four CD4+ subsets in Type 1 diabetes patients.

These TCRs are of unknown antigen specificity. Every bit of the isolated RNA underwent reverse transcription, so sequencing read expressed TCRB transcripts. The data were produced by immunoSEQ multiplex PCR, yet TCRdb's version contains in-frame clones alone and is incomplete. The sample includes more than 100,000 clones, 15% to 20% seen only once; the top ten take 2% to 2.5%. The sample comprised central memory CD4+ T cells from blood. Receptors were obtained from a man under 40 with type 1 diabetes.

This clone showed up just a few times. This chain joins TRBV5-1 and TRBJ2-7, with D possibly called TRBD1 or TRBD2 (5 bases each). Germline V gene data show CDR1 as SGHRS and CDR2 as YFSETQ. The CDR3 is 15 residues long. Trimming removed 1 base at V and 6 bases at J, with 17 bases between. The CDR3 bases are TGCGCCAGCAGCTTGCGGGGCCCGGAAGCCAGCGAGCAGTACTTC. This sequence encodes CASSLRGPEASEQYF.

This clone was picked up a small number of times. V is TRBV6-5 and J is TRBJ2-7, with D maybe TRBD2 (6 bases). The germline V gene has CDR1 MNHEY and CDR2 SVGAGI. The CDR3 totals 15 residues. Between the trimmed V and J ends, which lost 4 bases and 4 bases, there was a span of 17 bases. The CDR3 nucleotides are TGTGCCAGCAGTTCGACGGGGGAAGGAGGTTACGAGCAGTACTTC. It yields the protein CASSSTGEGGYEQYF.

V gene TRBV30 combines with J gene TRBJ2-1; 12 nucleotides agree with TRBD1. Germline V gene data show CDR1 as GTSNPN and CDR2 as SVGIG (reference sequence). This CDR3 contains 13 residues. V was pared by 4 bases and J by 9 bases, with 4 bases of the junction left unmatched. The CDR3 coding sequence is TGTGCCTGGACGGGACAGGGGGCGGGTGAGCAGTTCTTC. As protein: CAWTGQGAGEQFF.

This clone turned up a few times. V and J are TRBV7-7 and TRBJ2-5, with TRBD1 identical over 7 bases. Trimming removed 3 bases from V and 3 bases from J; junction bases left unmatched: 4. The CDR3 runs 14 residues. The germline CDR1 and CDR2 sequences are SSHAT and FNYEAQ (reference sequence). The CDR3 region is CASSLGQGEETQYF. The CDR3 nucleotides read TGTGCCAGCAGCTTGGGGCAGGGGGAAGAGACCCAGTACTTC. The complete variable domain, with remaining parts taken from reference TRBV7-7 and TRBJ2-5, reads GAGVSQSPRYKVTKRGQDVTLRCDPISSHATLYWYQQALGQGPEFLTYFNYEAQPDKSGLPSDRFSAERPEGSISTLTIQRTEQRDSAMYRCASSLGQGEETQYFGPGTRLLVL.

The rearrangement uses TRBV29-1 and TRBJ1-2; D gene unclear. The CDR3 runs to 14 residues. The germline gives CDR1 SQVTM, CDR2 ANQGSEA. The V and J ends lost 1 base and 0 bases respectively, with 9 bases between them. The CDR3: CSVEVLSANYGYTF. The CDR3, as DNA: TGCAGCGTTGAAGTCCTGAGTGCTAACTATGGCTACACCTTC. Complete variable domain (other parts from reference TRBV29-1 and TRBJ1-2): SAVISQKPSRDICQRGTSLTIQCQVDSQVTMMFWYRQQPGQSLTLIATANQGSEATYESGFVIDKFPISRPNLTFSTLTVSNMSPEDSSIYLCSVEVLSANYGYTFGSGTRLTVV.

A remark on this clone: Since a much larger clone is just one base distant, this may be a read error. J is TRBJ2-1 and V is TRBV7-2, with unresolved D. V was trimmed by 2 bases and J by 6 bases, leaving 2 bases between them. This CDR3 spans 11 amino acids. Germline V gene data show CDR1 as SGHTA and CDR2 as FQGNSA. The CDR3 coding sequence is TGTGCCAGCAGCTTAATCAATGAGCAGTTCTTC. It specifies CASSLINEQFF. Full variable domain (remainder filled in from reference TRBV7-2 and TRBJ2-1): GAGVSQSPSNKVTEKGKDVELRCDPISGHTALYWYRQSLGQGLEFLIYFQGNSAPDKSGLPSDRFSAERTGGSVSTLTIQRTQQEDSAVYLCASSLINEQFFGPGTRLTVL.

In its sample, this clone was seen a few times. The rearrangement uses TRBV19 and TRBJ2-3, with 7 bases fitting TRBD1. This CDR3 has 16 residues. Germline CDR1 reads LNHDA; CDR2 reads SQIVND (reference sequence). With 4 bases clipped from V and 4 bases from J, the junction kept 11 bases outside the gene matches. The CDR3 DNA sequence: TGTGCCAGTAGTACGCGACAGGGTGCGGTTGCAGATACGCAGTATTTT. It yields the protein CASSTRQGAVADTQYF.

This clone was detected many times. This chain connects TRBV9 to TRBJ2-1, with 10 bases identical to TRBD2. Germline-derived CDR1 and CDR2 are SGDLS and YYNGEE. The CDR3 totals 15 residues. The V and J ends lost 2 bases and 8 bases, in that order; junction bases with no gene match: 7. The CDR3: CASSVGLAAYHEQFF. CDR3 in DNA: TGTGCCAGCAGCGTTGGACTAGCGGCCTATCATGAGCAGTTCTTC. The whole variable domain, filled in from reference TRBV9 and TRBJ2-1, reads DSGVTQTPKHLITATGQRVTLRCSPRSGDLSVYWYQQSLDQGLQFLIQYYNGEERAKGNILERFSAQQFPDLHSELNLSSLELGDSALYFCASSVGLAAYHEQFFGPGTRLTVL.

V gene TRBV2 combines with J gene TRBJ1-1; the match to TRBD1 covers 8 bases. This CDR3 is 14 amino acids long. The V segment lost 6 bases and the J segment 4 bases; nucleotides outside the gene matches: 7. Germline lookup yields CDR1 SNHLY and CDR2 FYNNEI. This CDR3 is CASSTGQGVTEAFF. DNA for the CDR3: TGTGCCAGCAGCACCGGACAGGGAGTCACTGAAGCTTTCTTT.

The V and J genes are TRBV29-1 and TRBJ1-4; the match to TRBD1 covers 8 bases. This CDR3 is built from 13 residues. V shed 7 bases, J shed 7 bases, and the junction held 8 bases outside the gene matches. The germline CDR1 and CDR2 sequences are SQVTM and ANQGSEA. The CDR3 protein is CSAAGTGVEKLFF. CDR3 DNA sequence: TGCAGCGCTGCCGGGACAGGAGTTGAAAAACTGTTTTTT.

The sample holds a few counts of this clone. The rearrangement links TRBV5-4 to TRBJ2-3, with 9 nucleotides matching TRBD1. The CDR3 extends over 16 amino acids. CDR1 is SGHNT, CDR2 YYREEE, per germline (reference sequence). The ends lost 2 bases at V and 3 bases at J; junction bases unmatched: 7. The CDR3 sequence is CASSFLTGGGTDTQYF. The CDR3 DNA sequence: TGTGCCAGCAGCTTCCTTACAGGGGGCGGAACAGATACGCAGTATTTT.

The rearrangement links TRBV2 to TRBJ1-2; tentatively, D is TRBD1 (5 bases). This CDR3 is 15 amino acids long. Germline V CDR1 and CDR2: SNHLY, FYNNEI. V was shortened by 3 bases and J by 0 bases, with 11 bases between the two germline ends. The CDR3 region has the DNA TGTGCCAGCAGTGAGGGGACGGCCCCTAACTATGGCTACACCTTC. Translated: CASSEGTAPNYGYTF.

The sample holds a few counts of this clone. The V gene is TRBV7-9, the J gene TRBJ2-3, with 7 bases identical to TRBD2. CDR3 length: 16 amino acids. V lost 5 bases to trimming and J lost 1 base; unmatched junction nucleotides: 9. CDR1 SEHNR and CDR2 FQNEAQ come from the germline V gene (reference sequence). The CDR3 nucleotides read TGTGCCAGCAGCCCTGTAGCGGGCTCTGGCACAGATACGCAGTATTTT. Amino acids: CASSPVAGSGTDTQYF.

This clone was found a few times. The rearrangement links TRBV28 to TRBJ1-3; unclear D gene. V was clipped by 5 bases and J by 4 bases, with 15 bases between them. Germline V CDR1 and CDR2: MDHEN, SYDVKM. The CDR3 sequence is 15 residues long. CDR3 sequence: CASSDPGGSGNTIYF. In DNA form, the CDR3 reads TGTGCCAGCAGTGACCCAGGAGGTTCGGGAAACACCATATATTTT.

In this sample, this clone turned up a few times. V gene TRBV7-2 combines with J gene TRBJ2-7; D gene ambiguous. Germline CDR1 and CDR2: SGHTA and FQGNSA. The length of the CDR3 is 14 residues. V lost 0 bases to trimming and J lost 3 bases, with 9 bases between them. The CDR3: CASSLAALYYEQYF. The CDR3 DNA sequence: TGTGCCAGCAGCTTAGCAGCCCTTTACTACGAGCAGTACTTC.

This rearrangement joins TRBV28 to TRBJ2-1, with 7 bases matching TRBD2. V shed 4 bases and J 10 bases; nucleotides not matched to a gene: 7. Germline V lookup: CDR1 MDHEN, CDR2 SYDVKM. The CDR3 runs 13 residues. The CDR3 bases are TGTGCCAGCAGTTCACGACTAGCTGACGAGCAGTTCTTC. Residues: CASSSRLADEQFF.

The chain joins TRBV30 to TRBJ1-4; tentative D call: TRBD1 (6 bases). Germline assignment: CDR1 GTSNPN and CDR2 SVGIG (reference sequence). V shed 6 bases and J shed 7 bases, with 15 bases lying between them. The CDR3 spans 13 residues. Here the CDR3 reads CACSTGRSEKLFF. CDR3 DNA sequence: TGTGCCTGTTCGACAGGCAGAAGTGAAAAACTGTTTTTT.

The V call is TRBV28, the J call TRBJ2-7; D not certain. Germline CDR1 is MDHEN and CDR2 is SYDVKM. The germline V and J ends were trimmed by 3 bases and 3 bases, with 12 bases remaining between them. The CDR3 is 14 amino acids. The CDR3 DNA sequence: TGTGCCAGCAGTTTCGTCGGTCCAAGCTACGAGCAGTACTTC. Amino acid sequence: CASSFVGPSYEQYF.

The chain is built from TRBV7-8 and TRBJ2-2, with 9 bases lining up with TRBD1. V trimming: 5 bases; J trimming: 4 bases; junction bases outside the gene matches: 5. The CDR3 covers 15 residues. Germline V gene data show CDR1 as SGHVS and CDR2 as FQNEAQ. The CDR3 is CASSPQGAGTGELFF. In DNA, the CDR3 is TGTGCCAGCAGCCCACAGGGGGCGGGCACCGGGGAGCTGTTTTTT.

This clone was detected ten times or more. The V gene is TRBV7-9, the J gene TRBJ2-2, with 9 bases matching TRBD1. Germline V gene sequence: CDR1 SEHNR, CDR2 FQNEAQ (reference sequence). CDR3 length: 16 residues. Losses at the gene ends were 3 bases for V and 6 bases for J; bases not matched to a gene: 8. CDR3 nucleotides: TGTGCCAGCAGCTTCTCCGGGACAGGGAGTTCCGGGGAGCTGTTTTTT. Translating gives CASSFSGTGSSGELFF.

The chain combines TRBV4-3 with TRBJ2-4; D perhaps matches TRBD1 (6 bases). This CDR3 is built from 16 residues. Germline assignment: CDR1 LGHNA and CDR2 YSLEER. Trimming took 0 bases from V and 1 from J, leaving 10 bases between them. The CDR3 reads CASSQDSGAAKNIQYF. CDR3 sequence (DNA): TGCGCCAGCAGCCAAGATTCAGGGGCTGCCAAAAACATTCAGTACTTC.